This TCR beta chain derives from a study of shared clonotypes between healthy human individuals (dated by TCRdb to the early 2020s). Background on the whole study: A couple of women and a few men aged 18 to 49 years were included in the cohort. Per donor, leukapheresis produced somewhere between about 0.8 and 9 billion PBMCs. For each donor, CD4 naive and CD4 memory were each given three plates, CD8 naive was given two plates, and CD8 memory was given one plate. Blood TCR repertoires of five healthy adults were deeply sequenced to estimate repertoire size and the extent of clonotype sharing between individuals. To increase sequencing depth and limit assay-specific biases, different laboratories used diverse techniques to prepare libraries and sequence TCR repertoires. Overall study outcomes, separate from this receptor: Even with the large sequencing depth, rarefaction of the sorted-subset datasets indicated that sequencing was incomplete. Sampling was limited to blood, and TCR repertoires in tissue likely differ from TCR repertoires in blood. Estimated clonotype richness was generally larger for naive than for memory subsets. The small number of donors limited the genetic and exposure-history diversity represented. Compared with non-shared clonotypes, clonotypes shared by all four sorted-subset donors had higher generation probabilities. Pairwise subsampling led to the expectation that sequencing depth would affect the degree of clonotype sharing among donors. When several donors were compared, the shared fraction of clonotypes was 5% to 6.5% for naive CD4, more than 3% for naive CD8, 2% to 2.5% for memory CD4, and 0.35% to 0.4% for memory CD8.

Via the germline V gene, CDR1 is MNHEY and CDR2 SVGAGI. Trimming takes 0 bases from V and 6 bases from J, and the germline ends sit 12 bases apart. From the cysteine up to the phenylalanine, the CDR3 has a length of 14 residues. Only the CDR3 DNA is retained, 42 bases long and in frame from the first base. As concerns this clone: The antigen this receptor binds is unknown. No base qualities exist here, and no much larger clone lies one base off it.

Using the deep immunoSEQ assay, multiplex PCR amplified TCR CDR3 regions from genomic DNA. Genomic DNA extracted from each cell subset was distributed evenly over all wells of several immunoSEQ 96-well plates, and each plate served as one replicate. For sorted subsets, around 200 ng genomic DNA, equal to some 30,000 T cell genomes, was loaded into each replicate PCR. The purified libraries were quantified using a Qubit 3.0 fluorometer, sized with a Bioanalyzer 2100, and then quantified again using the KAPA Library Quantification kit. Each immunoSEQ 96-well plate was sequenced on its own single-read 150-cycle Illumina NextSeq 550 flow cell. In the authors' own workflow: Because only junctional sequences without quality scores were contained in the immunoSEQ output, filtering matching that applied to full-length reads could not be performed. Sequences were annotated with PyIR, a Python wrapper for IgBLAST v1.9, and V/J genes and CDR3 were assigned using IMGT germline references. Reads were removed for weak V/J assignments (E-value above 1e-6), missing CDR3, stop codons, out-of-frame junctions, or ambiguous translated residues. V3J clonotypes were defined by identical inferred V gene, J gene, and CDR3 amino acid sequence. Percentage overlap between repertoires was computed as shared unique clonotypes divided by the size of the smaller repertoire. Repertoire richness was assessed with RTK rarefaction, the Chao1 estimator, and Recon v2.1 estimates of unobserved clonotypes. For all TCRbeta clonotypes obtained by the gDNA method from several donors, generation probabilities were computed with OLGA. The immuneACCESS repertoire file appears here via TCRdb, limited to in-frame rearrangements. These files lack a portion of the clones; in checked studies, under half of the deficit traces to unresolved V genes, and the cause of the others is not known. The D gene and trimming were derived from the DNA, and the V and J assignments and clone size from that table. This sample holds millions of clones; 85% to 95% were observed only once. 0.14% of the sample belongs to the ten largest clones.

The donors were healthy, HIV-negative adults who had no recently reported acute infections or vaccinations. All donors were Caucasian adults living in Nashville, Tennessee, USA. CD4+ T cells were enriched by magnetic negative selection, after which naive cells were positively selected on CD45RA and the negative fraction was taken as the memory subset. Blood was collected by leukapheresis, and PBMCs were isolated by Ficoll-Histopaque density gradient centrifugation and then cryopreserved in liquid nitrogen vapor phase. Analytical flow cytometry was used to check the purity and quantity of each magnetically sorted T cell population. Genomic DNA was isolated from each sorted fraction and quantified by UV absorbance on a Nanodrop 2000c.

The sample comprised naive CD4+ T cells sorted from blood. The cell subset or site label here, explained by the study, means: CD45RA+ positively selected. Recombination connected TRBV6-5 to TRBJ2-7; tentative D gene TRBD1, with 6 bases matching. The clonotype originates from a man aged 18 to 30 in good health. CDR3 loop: CASSYSAGASEQYF. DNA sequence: TGTGCCAGCAGTTACTCGGCAGGGGCAAGCGAGCAGTACTTC.